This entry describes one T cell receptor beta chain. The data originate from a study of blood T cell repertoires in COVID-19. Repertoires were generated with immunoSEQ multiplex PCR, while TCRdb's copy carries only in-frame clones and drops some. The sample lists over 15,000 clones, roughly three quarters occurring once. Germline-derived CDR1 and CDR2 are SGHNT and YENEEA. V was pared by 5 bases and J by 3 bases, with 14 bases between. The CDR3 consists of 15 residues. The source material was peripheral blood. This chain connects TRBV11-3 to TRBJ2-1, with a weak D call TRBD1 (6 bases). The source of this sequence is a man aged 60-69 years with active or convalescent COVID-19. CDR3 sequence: CASSRSRGSYNEQFF. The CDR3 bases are TGTGCCAGCAGCCGCAGTAGGGGGAGCTACAATGAGCAGTTCTTC.